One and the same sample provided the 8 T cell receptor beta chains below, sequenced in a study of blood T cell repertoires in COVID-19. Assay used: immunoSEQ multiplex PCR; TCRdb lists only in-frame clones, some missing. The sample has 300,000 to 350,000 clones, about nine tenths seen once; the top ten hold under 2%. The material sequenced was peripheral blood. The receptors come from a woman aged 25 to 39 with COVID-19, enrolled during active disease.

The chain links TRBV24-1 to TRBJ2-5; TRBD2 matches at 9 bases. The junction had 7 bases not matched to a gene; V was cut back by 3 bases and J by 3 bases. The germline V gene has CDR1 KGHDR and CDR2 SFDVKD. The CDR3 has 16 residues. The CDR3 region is CATSDPSGGFEETQYF. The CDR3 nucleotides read TGTGCCACCAGTGATCCAAGCGGGGGGTTTGAAGAGACCCAGTACTTC.

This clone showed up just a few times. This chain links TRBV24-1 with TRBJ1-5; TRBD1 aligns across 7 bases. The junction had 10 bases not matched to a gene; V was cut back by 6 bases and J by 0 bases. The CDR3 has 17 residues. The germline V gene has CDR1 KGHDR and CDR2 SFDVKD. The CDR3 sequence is CATSPGTAIYSNQPQHF. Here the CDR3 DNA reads TGTGCCACCAGTCCCGGGACAGCCATTTATAGCAATCAGCCCCAGCATTTT.

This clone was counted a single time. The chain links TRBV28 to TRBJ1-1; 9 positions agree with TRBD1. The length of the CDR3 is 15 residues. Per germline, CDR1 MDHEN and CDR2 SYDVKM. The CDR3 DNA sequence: TGTGCTGGGGGTGGGACAGGGAGTTTTGGCACTGAAGCTTTCTTT. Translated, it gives CAGGGTGSFGTEAFF.

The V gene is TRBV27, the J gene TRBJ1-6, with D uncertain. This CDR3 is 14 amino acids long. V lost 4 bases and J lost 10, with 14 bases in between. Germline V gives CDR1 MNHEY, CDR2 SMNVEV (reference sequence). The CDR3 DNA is TGTGCCAGCAGTTCCCGGAGGGATGACTCACCCCTCCACTTT. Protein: CASSSRRDDSPLHF.

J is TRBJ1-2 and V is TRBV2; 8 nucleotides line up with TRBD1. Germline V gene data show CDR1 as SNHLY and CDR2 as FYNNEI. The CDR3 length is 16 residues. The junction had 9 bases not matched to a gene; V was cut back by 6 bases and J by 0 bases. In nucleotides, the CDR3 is TGTGCCAGCAGCGCGTCAGGGGGCGGATCTAACTATGGCTACACCTTC. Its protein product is CASSASGGGSNYGYTF.

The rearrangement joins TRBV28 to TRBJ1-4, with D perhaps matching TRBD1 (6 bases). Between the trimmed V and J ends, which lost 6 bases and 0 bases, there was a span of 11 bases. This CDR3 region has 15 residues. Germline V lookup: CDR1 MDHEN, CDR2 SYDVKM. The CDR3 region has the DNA TGTGCCAGCAGGACAGGACTTACAACTAATGAAAAACTGTTTTTT. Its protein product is CASRTGLTTNEKLFF.

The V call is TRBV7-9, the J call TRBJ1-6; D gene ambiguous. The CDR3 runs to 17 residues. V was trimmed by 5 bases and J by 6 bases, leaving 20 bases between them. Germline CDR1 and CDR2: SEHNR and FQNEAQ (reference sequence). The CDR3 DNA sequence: TGTGCCAGCAGCAGTTCAGGTGGGGTTGGAGGTAATTCACCCCTCCACTTT. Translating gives CASSSSGGVGGNSPLHF.

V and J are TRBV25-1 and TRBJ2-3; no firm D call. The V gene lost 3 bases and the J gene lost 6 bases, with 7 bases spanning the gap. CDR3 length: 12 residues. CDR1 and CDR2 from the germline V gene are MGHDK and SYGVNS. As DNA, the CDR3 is TGTGCCAGCAGTGAGTCTAGGGATACGCAGTATTTT. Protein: CASSESRDTQYF.